Below are 4 T cell receptor beta chains sequenced from a single sample in a study of blood T cell repertoires in COVID-19 (dated by TCRdb to the early 2020s). Libraries were built with the immunoSEQ multiplex PCR assay. Not all clones reach the TCRdb copy of this immuneACCESS table, which keeps in-frame sequences only. Checked studies attribute under half of the gap to unresolved V genes and leave the rest unexplained. This sample is represented by just over 15,000 clones; 75% to 90% of them were singletons. The ten largest clonotypes hold 16% of the sample. The specimen was peripheral blood. Every receptor here comes from a human donor in a cohort sampled during active COVID-19.

The table lists this clone with a count of one. CDR3 residues: CASSQGTEYSPLHF. DNA of the CDR3: TGTGCCAGCAGCCAAGGGACAGAGTATTCACCCCTCCACTTT. V gene TRBV3-1 (or the pseudogene TRBV3-2) combines with J gene TRBJ1-6; D possibly corresponds to TRBD1 (6 bases). The germline V gene has CDR1 LGHDT and CDR2 YNNKEL (reference sequence). The CDR3 extends over 14 amino acids. V was clipped by 1 base and J by 8 bases, with 9 bases between them.

V gene TRBV7-9 combines with J gene TRBJ2-4, with D tentatively TRBD1 (6 bases). Trimming pared 4 bases from V and 8 bases from J, leaving 15 bases between. This CDR3 comprises 14 residues. Germline V gene lookup returns CDR1 SEHNR and CDR2 FQNEAQ (reference sequence). The CDR3 DNA reads TGTGCCAGCAGCTGGGGGCTGGATGGGGACATTCAGTACTTC. Its translation: CASSWGLDGDIQYF.

The rearrangement joins TRBV28 to TRBJ1-2; D perhaps matches TRBD1 (6 bases). Deletions cut 5 bases from V and 3 bases from J, with 13 bases between. The CDR3 is made up of 14 amino acids. The germline V gene has CDR1 MDHEN and CDR2 SYDVKM. The CDR3 protein is CASSLGAGHYGYTF. The CDR3 DNA is TGTGCCAGCAGTCTGGGGGCAGGGCACTATGGCTACACCTTC.

The CDR3 DNA sequence: TGTGCCAGCTCACCCCGGGATTCACCCCTCCACTTT. As protein: CASSPRDSPLHF. The chain links TRBV18 to TRBJ1-6; no definite D call. The CDR3 sequence is 12 residues long. V shed 3 bases and J shed 8 bases, with 5 bases lying between them. Looked up from germline, CDR1 is KGHSH and CDR2 is LQKENI.